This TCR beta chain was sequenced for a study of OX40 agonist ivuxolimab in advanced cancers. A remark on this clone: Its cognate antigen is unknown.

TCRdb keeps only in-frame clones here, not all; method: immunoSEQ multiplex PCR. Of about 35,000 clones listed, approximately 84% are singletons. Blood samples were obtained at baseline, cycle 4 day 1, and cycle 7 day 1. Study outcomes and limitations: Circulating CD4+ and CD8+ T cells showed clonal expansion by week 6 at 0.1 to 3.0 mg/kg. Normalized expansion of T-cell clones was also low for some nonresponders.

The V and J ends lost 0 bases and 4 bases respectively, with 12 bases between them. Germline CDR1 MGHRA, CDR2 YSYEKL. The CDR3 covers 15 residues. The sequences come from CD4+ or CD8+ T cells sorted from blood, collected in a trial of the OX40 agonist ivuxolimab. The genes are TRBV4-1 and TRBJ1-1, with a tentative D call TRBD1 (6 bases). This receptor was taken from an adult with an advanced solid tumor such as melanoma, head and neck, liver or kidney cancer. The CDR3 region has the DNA TGCGCCAGCAGCCAAGAACTACAGGGAATCACTGAAGCTTTCTTT. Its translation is CASSQELQGITEAFF.